What follows are 3 T cell receptor beta chains derived from one specimen sequenced in a study of blood T cell repertoires in COVID-19. Sequencing used immunoSEQ multiplex PCR; TCRdb keeps in-frame clones, though not all of them. Here the sample spans tens of thousands of clones, around 82% being singletons. The sequencing sample was made of peripheral blood. The receptors derive from a man in his 60s with COVID-19, enrolled during active disease.

Worth noting for this clone: At one end, the junction sequence differs from germline, possibly due to a read error. V gene TRBV6-1 combines with J gene TRBJ1-4; 8 nucleotides align to TRBD1. Germline V CDR1 and CDR2: MNHNS, SASEGT. The CDR3 totals 14 residues. The CDR3 DNA reads as TGTGCCAGCAGCGAAGACAGGGGACGGGGAAAACTGTTTTTT. This codes for CASSEDRGRGKLFF.

The chain employs TRBV6-1 and TRBJ1-2; tentative D call: TRBD1 (5 bases). Trimming took off 3 bases at V and 4 bases at J, with 12 bases between the two ends. Germline values: CDR1 MNHNS, CDR2 SASEGT. The CDR3 loop spans 14 amino acids. CDR3: CASSERQGAYGYTF. In DNA, the CDR3 is TGTGCCAGCAGTGAGAGGCAGGGCGCCTATGGCTACACCTTC.

This chain joins TRBV28 and TRBJ2-5, with 9 bases fitting TRBD2. This CDR3 contains 13 residues. The germline V gene has CDR1 MDHEN and CDR2 SYDVKM. V lost 8 bases to trimming and J lost 2 bases; unmatched junction nucleotides: 3. This CDR3 is CASCSGGQETQYF. CDR3 sequence (DNA): TGTGCCAGCTGTAGCGGGGGACAAGAGACCCAGTACTTC.